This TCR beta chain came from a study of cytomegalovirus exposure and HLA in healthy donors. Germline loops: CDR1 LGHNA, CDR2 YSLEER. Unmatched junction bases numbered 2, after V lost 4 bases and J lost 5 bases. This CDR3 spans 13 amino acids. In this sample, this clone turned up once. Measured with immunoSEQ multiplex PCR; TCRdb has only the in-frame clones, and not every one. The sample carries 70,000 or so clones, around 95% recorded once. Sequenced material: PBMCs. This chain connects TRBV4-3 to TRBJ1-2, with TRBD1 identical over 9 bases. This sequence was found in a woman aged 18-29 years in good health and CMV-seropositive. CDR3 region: CASSRGQGYGYTF. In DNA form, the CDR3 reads TGCGCCAGCAGCCGAGGACAGGGGTATGGCTACACCTTC.